This record looks at one T cell receptor (beta chain) sequence and its context. Germline loops: CDR1 SGDLS, CDR2 YYNGEE. Trimming left V 3 bases short and J 1 base short, with 13 bases between. This CDR3 spans 15 amino acids. The data were obtained in a study of long-term antiretroviral therapy in people with HIV. immunoSEQ v3.0 was run at survey level. Clones were sequenced by immunoSEQ multiplex PCR, and TCRdb holds only the in-frame ones, with some missing. The table shows 33,000 or so clones, with 95% to 98% occurring only once. The chain joins TRBV9 to TRBJ1-1; a possible D gene is TRBD1 (5 bases). The starting material was unsorted PBMCs, obtained 7.6 years after starting antiretroviral therapy. The receptor's source is a man between 25 and 39 years old with HIV. This CDR3 reads CASSGRPRGNTEAFF. In DNA form, the CDR3 reads TGTGCCAGCAGCGGGAGGCCGAGGGGGAACACTGAAGCTTTCTTT.